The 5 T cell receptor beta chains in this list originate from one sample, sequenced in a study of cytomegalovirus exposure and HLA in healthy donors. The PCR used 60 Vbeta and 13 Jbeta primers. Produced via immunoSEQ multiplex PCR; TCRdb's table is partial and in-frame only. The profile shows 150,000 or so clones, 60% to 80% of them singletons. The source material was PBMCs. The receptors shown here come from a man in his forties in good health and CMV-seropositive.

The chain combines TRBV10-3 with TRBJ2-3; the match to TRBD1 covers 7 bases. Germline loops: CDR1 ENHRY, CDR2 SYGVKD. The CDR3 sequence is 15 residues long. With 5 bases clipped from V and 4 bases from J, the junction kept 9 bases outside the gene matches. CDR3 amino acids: CAISRQGNHPDTQYF. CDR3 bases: TGTGCCATCAGTAGACAGGGAAACCACCCAGATACGCAGTATTTT.

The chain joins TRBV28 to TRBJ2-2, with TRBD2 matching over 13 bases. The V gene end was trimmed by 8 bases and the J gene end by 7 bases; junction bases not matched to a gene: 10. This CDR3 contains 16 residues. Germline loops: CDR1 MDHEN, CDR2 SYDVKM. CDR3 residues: CASGSTSGRSYGELFF. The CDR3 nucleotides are TGTGCCAGCGGGTCGACTAGCGGGAGGTCCTACGGGGAGCTGTTTTTT.

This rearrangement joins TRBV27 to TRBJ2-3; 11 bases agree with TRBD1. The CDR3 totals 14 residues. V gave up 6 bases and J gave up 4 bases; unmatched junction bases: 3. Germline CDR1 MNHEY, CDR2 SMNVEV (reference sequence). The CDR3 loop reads CASRPGQGADTQYF. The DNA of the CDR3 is TGTGCCAGCAGGCCGGGACAGGGGGCAGATACGCAGTATTTT.

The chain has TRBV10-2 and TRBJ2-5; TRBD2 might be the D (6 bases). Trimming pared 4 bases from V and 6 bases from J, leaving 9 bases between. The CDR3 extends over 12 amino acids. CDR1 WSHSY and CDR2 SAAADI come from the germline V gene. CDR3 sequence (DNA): TGCGCCAGCAGTGTGGGAGGAAAGACCCAGTACTTC. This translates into CASSVGGKTQYF.

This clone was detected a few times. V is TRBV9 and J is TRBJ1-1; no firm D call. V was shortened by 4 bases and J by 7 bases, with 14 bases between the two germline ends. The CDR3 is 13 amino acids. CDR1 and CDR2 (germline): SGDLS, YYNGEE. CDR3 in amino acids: CASSPDGVNEAFF. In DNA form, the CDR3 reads TGTGCCAGCAGCCCAGACGGGGTTAATGAAGCTTTCTTT.